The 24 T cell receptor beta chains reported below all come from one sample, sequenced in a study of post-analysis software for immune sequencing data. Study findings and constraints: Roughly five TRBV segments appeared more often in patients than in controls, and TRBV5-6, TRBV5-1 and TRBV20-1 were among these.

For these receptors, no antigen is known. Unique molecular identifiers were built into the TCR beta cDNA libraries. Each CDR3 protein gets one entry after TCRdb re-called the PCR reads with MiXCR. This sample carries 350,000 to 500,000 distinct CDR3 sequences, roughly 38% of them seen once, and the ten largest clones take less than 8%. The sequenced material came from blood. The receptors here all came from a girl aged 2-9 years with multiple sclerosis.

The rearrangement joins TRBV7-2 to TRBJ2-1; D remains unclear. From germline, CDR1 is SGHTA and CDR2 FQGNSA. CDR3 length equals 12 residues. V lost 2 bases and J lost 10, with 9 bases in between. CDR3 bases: TGTGCCAGCAGCTTACCGGCCTGGGAGCAGTTCTTC. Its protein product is CASSLPAWEQFF.

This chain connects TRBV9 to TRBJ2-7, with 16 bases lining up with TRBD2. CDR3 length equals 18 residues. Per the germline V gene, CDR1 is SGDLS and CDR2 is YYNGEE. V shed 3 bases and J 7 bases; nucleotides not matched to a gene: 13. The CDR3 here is CASSAGLAGGPPYNEQYF. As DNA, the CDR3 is TGTGCCAGCAGCGCGGGACTAGCGGGGGGGCCCCCCTACAATGAGCAGTACTTC.

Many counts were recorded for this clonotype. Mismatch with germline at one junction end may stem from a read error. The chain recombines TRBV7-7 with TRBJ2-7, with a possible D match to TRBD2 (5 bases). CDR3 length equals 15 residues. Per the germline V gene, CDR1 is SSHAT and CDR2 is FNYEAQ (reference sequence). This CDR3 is CASSLALMGNYEQYF. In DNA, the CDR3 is TGTGCTAGCAGCTTAGCGCTTATGGGAAACTACGAGCAGTACTTC. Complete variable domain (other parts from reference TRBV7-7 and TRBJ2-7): GAGVSQSPRYKVTKRGQDVTLRCDPISSHATLYWYQQALGQGPEFLTYFNYEAQPDKSGLPSDRFSAERPEGSISTLTIQRTEQRDSAMYRCASSLALMGNYEQYFGPGTRLTVT.

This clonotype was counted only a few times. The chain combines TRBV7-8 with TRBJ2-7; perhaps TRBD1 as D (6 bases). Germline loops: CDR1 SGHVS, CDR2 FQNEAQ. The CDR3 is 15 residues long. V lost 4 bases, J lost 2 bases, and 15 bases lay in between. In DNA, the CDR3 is TGTGCCAGCAGCTCACCACAGGGACCTACCTACGAGCAGTACTTC. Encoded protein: CASSSPQGPTYEQYF. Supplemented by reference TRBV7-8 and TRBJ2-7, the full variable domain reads GAGVSQSPRYKVAKRGQDVALRCDPISGHVSLFWYQQALGQGPEFLTYFQNEAQLDKSGLPSDRFFAERPEGSVSTLKIQRTQQEDSAVYLCASSSPQGPTYEQYFGPGTRLTVT.

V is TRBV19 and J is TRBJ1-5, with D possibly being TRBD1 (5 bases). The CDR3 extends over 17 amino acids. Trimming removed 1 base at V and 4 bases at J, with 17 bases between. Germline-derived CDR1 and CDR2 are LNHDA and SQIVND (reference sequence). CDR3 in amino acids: CASSIAPGTVKNQPQHF. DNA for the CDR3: TGTGCCAGTAGTATAGCCCCCGGGACGGTGAAAAATCAGCCCCAGCATTTT.

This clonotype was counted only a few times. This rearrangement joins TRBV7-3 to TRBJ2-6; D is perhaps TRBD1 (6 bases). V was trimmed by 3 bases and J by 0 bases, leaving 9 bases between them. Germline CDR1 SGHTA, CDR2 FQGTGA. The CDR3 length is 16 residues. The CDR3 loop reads CASSFYRVSGANVLTF. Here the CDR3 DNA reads TGTGCCAGCAGCTTTTACAGGGTCTCTGGGGCCAACGTCCTGACTTTC.

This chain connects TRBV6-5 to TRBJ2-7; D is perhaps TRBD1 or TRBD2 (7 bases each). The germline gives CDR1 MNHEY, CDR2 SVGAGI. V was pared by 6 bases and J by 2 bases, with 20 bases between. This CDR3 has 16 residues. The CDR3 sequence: CASRGGRGRTPYEQYF. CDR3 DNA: TGTGCCAGCAGGGGGGGGAGGGGGCGGACTCCCTACGAGCAGTACTTC.

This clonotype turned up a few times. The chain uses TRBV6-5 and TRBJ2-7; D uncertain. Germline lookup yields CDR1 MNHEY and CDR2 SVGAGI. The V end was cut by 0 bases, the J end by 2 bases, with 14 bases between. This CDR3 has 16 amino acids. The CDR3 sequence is CASSYSKLEQTYEQYF. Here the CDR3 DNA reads TGTGCCAGCAGTTACTCCAAACTGGAACAGACCTACGAGCAGTACTTC.

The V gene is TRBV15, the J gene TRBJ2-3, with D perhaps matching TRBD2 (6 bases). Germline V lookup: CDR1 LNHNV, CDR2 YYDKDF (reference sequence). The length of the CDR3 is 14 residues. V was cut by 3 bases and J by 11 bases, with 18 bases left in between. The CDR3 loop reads CATSRLELVGGQYF. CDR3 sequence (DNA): TGTGCCACCAGCAGGCTAGAATTAGTGGGAGGGCAGTATTTT. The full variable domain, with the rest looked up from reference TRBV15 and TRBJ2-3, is DAMVIQNPRYQVTQFGKPVTLSCSQTLNHNVMYWYQQKSSQAPKLLFHYYDKDFNNEADTPDNFQSRRPNTSFCFLDIRSPGLGDTAMYLCATSRLELVGGQYFGPGTRLTVL.

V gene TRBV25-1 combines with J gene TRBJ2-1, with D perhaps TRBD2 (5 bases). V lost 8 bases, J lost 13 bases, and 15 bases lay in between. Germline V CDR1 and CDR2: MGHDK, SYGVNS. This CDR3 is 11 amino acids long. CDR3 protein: CASGGQKTQFF. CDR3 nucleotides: TGTGCCAGCGGAGGTCAGAAGACCCAGTTCTTC.

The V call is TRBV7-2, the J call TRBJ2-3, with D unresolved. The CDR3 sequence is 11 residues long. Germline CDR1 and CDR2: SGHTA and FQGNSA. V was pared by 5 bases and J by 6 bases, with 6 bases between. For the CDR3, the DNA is TGTGCCAGCAGCGAGCCTGATACGCAGTATTTT. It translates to CASSEPDTQYF.

CDR3 loop: CASSQRGNTEAFF. The DNA of the CDR3 is TGTGCCAGCTCCCAACGGGGGAACACTGAAGCTTTCTTT. The rearrangement links TRBV18 to TRBJ1-1, with no clear D. This CDR3 contains 13 residues. CDR1 and CDR2 from the germline V gene are KGHSH and LQKENI. Deletions cut 6 bases from V and 1 base from J, with 9 bases between. The variable domain in full, completed from reference TRBV18 and TRBJ1-1, reads NAGVMQNPRHLVRRRGQEARLRCSPMKGHSHVYWYRQLPEEGLKFMVYLQKENIIDESGMPKERFSAEFPKEGPSILRIQQVVRGDSAAYFCASSQRGNTEAFFGQGTRLTVV.

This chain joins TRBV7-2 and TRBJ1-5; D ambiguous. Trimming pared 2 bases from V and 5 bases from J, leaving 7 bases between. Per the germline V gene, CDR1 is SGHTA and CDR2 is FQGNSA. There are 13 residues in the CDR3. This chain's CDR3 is CASSLFQDQPQHF. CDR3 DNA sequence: TGTGCCAGCAGCTTATTTCAGGATCAGCCCCAGCATTTT.

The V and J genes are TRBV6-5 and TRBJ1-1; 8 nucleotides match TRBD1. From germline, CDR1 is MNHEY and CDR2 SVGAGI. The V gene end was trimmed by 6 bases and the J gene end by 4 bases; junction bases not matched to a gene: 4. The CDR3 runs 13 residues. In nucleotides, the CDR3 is TGTGCCAGCAGCCGGACAGGGATCACTGAAGCTTTCTTT. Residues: CASSRTGITEAFF.

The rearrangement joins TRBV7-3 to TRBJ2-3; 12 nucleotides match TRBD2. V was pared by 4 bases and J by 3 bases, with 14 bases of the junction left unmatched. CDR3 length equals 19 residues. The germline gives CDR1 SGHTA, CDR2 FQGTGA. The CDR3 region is CASSWGQGLAGKLTDTQYF. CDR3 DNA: TGTGCCAGCAGCTGGGGGCAAGGACTAGCGGGAAAATTGACAGATACGCAGTATTTT.

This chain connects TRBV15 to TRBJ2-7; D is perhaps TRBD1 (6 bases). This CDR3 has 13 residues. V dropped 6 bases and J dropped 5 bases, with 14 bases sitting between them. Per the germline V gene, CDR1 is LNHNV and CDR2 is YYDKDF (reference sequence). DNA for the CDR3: TGTGCCACCAGAGGACAGAGTGCCCACGAGCAGTACTTC. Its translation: CATRGQSAHEQYF.

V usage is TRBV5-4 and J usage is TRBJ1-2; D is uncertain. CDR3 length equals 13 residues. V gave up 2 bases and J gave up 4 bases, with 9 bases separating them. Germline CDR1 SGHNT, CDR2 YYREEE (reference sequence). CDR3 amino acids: CASSLDLSYGYTF. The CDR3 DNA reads TGTGCCAGCAGCTTAGACCTAAGCTATGGCTACACCTTC.

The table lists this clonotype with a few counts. CDR3 DNA sequence: TGTGCCAGCAGGGCACGGCAGTGGAATGAAAAACTGTTTTTT. This translates into CASRARQWNEKLFF. The chain recombines TRBV12-3 or TRBV12-4 with TRBJ1-4; D remains ambiguous. This CDR3 is built from 14 residues. Trimming pared 6 bases from V and 5 bases from J, leaving 13 bases between.

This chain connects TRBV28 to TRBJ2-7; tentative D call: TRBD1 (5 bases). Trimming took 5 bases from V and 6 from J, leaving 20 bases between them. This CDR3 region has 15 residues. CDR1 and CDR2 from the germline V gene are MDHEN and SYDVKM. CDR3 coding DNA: TGTGCCAGCAGTCCCTCGGACGCTGCCCAGGGCGAGCAGTACTTC. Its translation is CASSPSDAAQGEQYF.

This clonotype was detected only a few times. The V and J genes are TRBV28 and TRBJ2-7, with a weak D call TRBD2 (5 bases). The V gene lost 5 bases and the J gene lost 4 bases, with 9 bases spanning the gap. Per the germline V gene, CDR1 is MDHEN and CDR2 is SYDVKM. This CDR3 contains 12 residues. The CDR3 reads CASSDPGYEQYF. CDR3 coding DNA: TGTGCCAGCAGTGACCCGGGATACGAGCAGTACTTC.

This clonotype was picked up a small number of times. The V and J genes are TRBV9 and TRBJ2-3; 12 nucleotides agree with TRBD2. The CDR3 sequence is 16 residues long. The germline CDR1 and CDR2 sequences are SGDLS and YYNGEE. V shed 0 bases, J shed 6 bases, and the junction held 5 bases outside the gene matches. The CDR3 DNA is TGTGCCAGCAGCGTAGGACTAGCGGGGGCCGCGGATACGCAGTATTTT. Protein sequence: CASSVGLAGAADTQYF.

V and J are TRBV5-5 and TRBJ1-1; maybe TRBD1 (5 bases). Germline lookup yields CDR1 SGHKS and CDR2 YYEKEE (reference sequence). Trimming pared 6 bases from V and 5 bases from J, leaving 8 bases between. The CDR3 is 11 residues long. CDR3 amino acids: CASTWGTEAFF. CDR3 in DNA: TGTGCCAGCACTTGGGGGACTGAAGCTTTCTTT.

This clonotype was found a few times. This CDR3 is CSARDGRNEQFF. The CDR3 DNA follows: TGCAGTGCTAGAGATGGTCGCAATGAGCAGTTCTTC. The chain employs TRBV20-1 and TRBJ2-1; the D is unclear. From germline, CDR1 is DFQATT and CDR2 SNEGSKA (reference sequence). V lost 0 bases, J lost 6 bases, and 6 bases lay in between. The CDR3 is made up of 12 amino acids.

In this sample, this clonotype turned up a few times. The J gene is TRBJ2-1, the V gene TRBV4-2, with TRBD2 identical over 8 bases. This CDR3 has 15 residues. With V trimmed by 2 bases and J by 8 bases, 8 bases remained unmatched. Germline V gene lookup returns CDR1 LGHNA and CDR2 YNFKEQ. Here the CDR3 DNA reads TGTGCCAGCAGCCAATTATCAAGCGGGAGTGATGAGCAGTTCTTC. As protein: CASSQLSSGSDEQFF.